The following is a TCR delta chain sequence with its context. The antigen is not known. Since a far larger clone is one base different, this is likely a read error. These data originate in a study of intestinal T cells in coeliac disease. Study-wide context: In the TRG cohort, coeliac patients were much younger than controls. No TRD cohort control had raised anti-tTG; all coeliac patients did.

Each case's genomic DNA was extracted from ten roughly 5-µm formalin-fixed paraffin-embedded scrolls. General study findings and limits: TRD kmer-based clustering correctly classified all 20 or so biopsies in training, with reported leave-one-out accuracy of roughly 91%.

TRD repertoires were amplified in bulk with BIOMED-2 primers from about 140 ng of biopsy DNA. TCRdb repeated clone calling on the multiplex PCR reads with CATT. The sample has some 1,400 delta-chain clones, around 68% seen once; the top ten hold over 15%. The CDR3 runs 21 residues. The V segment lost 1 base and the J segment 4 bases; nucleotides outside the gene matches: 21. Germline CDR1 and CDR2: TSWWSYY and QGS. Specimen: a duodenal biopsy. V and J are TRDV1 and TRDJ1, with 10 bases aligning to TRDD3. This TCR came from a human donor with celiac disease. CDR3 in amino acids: CALGEQVPSSRTGGCGDKLIF. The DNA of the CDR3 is TGTGCTCTTGGGGAACAAGTTCCCAGCTCCCGTACTGGGGGATGCGGCGATAAACTCATCTTT.